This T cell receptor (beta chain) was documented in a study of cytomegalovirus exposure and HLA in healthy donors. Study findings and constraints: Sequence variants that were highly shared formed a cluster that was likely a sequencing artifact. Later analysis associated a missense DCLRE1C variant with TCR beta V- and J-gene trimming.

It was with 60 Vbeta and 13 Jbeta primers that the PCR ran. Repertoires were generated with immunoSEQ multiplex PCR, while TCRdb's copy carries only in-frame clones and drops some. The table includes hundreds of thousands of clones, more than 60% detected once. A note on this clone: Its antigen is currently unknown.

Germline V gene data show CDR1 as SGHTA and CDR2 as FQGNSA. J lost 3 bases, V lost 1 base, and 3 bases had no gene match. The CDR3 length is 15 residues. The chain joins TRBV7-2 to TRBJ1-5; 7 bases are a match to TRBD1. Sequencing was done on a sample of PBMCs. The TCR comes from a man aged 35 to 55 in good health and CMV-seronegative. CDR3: CASSLDRGNNQPQHF. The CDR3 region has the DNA TGTGCCAGCAGCTTAGACAGGGGAAACAATCAGCCCCAGCATTTT.